The following is a T cell receptor beta chain sequence with its context. Antigen unknown. With 60 Vbeta and 13 Jbeta primers, the PCR was carried out. Generated by immunoSEQ multiplex PCR, the TCRdb table keeps only in-frame clones and is missing some. The table has under 100,000 clones, more than 75% seen once. These data originate in a study of cytomegalovirus exposure and HLA in healthy donors. Whole-study results and caveats: Later work associated 16,951 TCR beta sequences with HLA alleles at 0.05 false discovery rate. The study put under 200 TCR beta chains on its list as cytomegalovirus-associated.

The sequence was obtained from a human donor in good health. Specimen: PBMCs.

DNA for the CDR3: TGTGCCAGCAGGAGAACAACAGGGACGCAAGAGCAGTACTTC. It translates to CASRRTTGTQEQYF. The chain combines TRBV2 with TRBJ2-7; D possibly corresponds to TRBD1 (6 bases). V was pared by 6 bases and J by 7 bases, with 19 bases between. The CDR3 spans 14 residues. The germline CDR1 and CDR2 sequences are SNHLY and FYNNEI. The full variable domain, its missing parts supplied by reference TRBV2 and TRBJ2-7, is EPEVTQTPSHQVTQMGQEVILRCVPISNHLYFYWYRQILGQKVEFLVSFYNNEISEKSEIFDDQFSVERPDGSNFTLKIRSTKLEDSAMYFCASRRTTGTQEQYFGPGTRLTVT.